The following is a T cell receptor (beta chain) sequence with its context. Antigen unknown. This entry belongs to a study of Ad26.COV2.S vaccination and SARS-CoV-2 variants. Background on the study: Donor was assigned to the Ad26.COV2.S arm of trial COV1001. General study findings and limits: Vaccine and placebo groups showed comparable non-spike TCR breadth.

The protocol was immunoSEQ multiplex PCR, while the TCRdb copy is restricted to in-frame clones and leaves out a portion. This table has around 400,000 clones, about 93% appearing once. Treatment meaning: around 19 received Ad26.COV2.S at low or high dose, single or two shots; about 5 received placebo; per-sample allocation not given. Specimens were obtained on day 63 following the first vaccine or placebo injection. Adults aged 18-55 years in Boston included the donor. In germline, CDR1 is KGHSH, CDR2 LQKENI. This CDR3 spans 17 amino acids. The germline V and J ends were trimmed by 0 bases and 3 bases, with 14 bases remaining between them.

This TCR was sampled from a person aged 18 to 59 who received the Ad26.COV2.S COVID-19 vaccine or a placebo. The chain is built from TRBV18 and TRBJ2-2; tentatively, D is TRBD1 or TRBD2 (5 bases each). Sequencing used peripheral blood, obtained in a trial of Ad26.COV2.S vaccine versus placebo. CDR3 amino acids: CASSPPVAGGDTGELFF. The CDR3 nucleotides are TGTGCCAGCTCACCACCGGTAGCTGGGGGTGACACCGGGGAGCTGTTTTTT.